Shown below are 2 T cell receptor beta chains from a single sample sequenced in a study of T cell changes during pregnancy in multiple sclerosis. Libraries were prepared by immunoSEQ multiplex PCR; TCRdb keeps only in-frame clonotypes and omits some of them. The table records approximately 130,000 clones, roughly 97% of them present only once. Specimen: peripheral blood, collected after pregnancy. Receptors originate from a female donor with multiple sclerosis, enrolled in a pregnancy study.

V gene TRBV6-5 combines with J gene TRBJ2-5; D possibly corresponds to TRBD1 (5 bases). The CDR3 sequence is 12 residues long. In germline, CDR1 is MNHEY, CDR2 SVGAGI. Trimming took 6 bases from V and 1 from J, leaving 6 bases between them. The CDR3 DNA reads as TGTGCCAGCAGGCAGGGCCAAGAGACCCAGTACTTC. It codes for CASRQGQETQYF.

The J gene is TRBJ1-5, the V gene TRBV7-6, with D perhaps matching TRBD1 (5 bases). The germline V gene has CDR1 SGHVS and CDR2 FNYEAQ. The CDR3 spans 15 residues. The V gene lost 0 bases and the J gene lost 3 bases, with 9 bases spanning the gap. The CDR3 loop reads CASSLAEGYNQPQHF. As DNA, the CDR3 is TGTGCCAGCAGCTTAGCGGAGGGGTACAATCAGCCCCAGCATTTT.